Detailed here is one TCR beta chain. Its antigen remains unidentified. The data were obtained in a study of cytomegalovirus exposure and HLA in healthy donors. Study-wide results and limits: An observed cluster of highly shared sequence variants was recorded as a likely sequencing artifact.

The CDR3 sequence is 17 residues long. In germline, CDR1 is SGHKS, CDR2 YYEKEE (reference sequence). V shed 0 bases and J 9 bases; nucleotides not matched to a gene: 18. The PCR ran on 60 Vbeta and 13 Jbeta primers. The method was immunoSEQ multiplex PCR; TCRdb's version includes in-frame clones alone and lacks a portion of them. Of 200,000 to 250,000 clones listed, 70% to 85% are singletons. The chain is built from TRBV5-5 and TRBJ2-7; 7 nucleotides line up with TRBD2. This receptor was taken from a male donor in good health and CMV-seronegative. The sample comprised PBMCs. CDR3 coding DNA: TGTGCCAGCAGCTTGGGAGTCTATCCGGGGGGAGGTACAGCGCAGTACTTC. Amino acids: CASSLGVYPGGGTAQYF.